Sequencing of this T cell receptor beta chain was carried out in a study of T cells in localized non-small cell lung cancer. Overall study results and limits: The greatest T cell clonality was found in uninvolved adjacent lung (higher than in tumor). Sequencing covered just one tumor region, so heterogeneity cannot be ruled out.

The V gene's germline CDR1 is SGHRS and CDR2 YFSETQ. The V segment lost 4 bases and the J segment 4 bases; nucleotides outside the gene matches: 9. The CDR3 has 15 amino acids. Only in-frame clones appear in the TCRdb table, and some are missing; sequencing was by immunoSEQ multiplex PCR. The data contain approximately 60,000 clones, about 90% of them singletons. About this clone: The antigen remains unidentified.

The source material was peripheral blood, sampled before any cancer treatment. This chain joins TRBV5-1 and TRBJ1-2; TRBD1 matches at 8 bases. This sequence was found in a woman aged 40-69 years with stage I lung adenocarcinoma. CDR3 sequence: CASSLGTGDSYGYTF. The CDR3 DNA reads as TGCGCCAGCAGCCTTGGGACAGGCGATTCCTATGGCTACACCTTC.